This T cell receptor beta chain was recorded in a study of blood T cell repertoires in COVID-19. CDR3 length equals 15 residues. CDR1 LNHDA and CDR2 SQIVND come from the germline V gene (reference sequence). With 4 bases removed from V and 7 bases from J, the gap between germline ends came to 17 bases. Sequenced by immunoSEQ multiplex PCR; TCRdb stores in-frame clones only, minus some. The table shows approximately 400,000 clones, with about 90% occurring only once. Sequenced input: peripheral blood. The receptor was isolated from a man aged 40-49 years with acute or convalescent COVID-19. The rearrangement links TRBV19 to TRBJ1-5; D is undetermined. Here the CDR3 reads CASSTVERDEQPQHF. CDR3 DNA: TGTGCCAGTAGTACAGTGGAGAGGGATGAGCAGCCCCAGCATTTT.